The rows below give T cell receptor beta chains drawn from one sample of a study of T cells in Graves' hyperthyroidism and ophthalmopathy. Using its own MiXCR run on the multiplex PCR reads, TCRdb lists one record per CDR3 protein. The sample has more than 350,000 distinct CDR3 sequences, approximately 14% seen once; the top ten hold about 20%. The specimen was blood. These receptors all come from a woman aged 25 to 39 with Graves' ophthalmopathy. The CDR3 runs from the conserved cysteine through the conserved F or W. A D gene is named only where the DNA matches it firmly. A row's size may be missing; if present it is once, few, many or a size class.

D,J,V,size,DNA,CDR3
TRBD2,TRBJ2-3,TRBV27,many,TGTGCCAGCAGCCGGACTAGAGGTTCAGATACGCAGTATTTT,CASSRTRGSDTQYF
-,TRBJ2-6,TRBV13,many,TGTGCCAGCAGCTTAGCCCGGGGTCGCTCTGGGGCCAACGTCCTGACTTTC,CASSLARGRSGANVLTF
-,TRBJ2-3,TRBV6-1,few,TGTGCCAGCAGCCGGACCGTCACGCCAGATACGCAGTATTTT,CASSRTVTPDTQYF
TRBD1,TRBJ1-6,TRBV30,many,TGTGCCTGCGGGCCGGGACAGGGGGCTTCACCCCTCCACTTT,CACGPGQGASPLHF
-,TRBJ2-7,TRBV2,many,TGTGCCACCCTGAATCTCGAGCAGTACTTC,CATLNLEQYF
-,TRBJ2-1,TRBV6-1,-,TGTGCCAGCGGCTTTCCAGGTGGTGAGCAGTTCTTC,CASGFPGGEQFF
-,TRBJ2-2,TRBV19,-,TGTGCCAGTAGCCCCGTGGGGGGGCCCGGGGAGCTGTTTTTT,CASSPVGGPGELFF
-,TRBJ1-2,TRBV4-1,many,TGCGCCAGCAGCCAAGTTGACCACTATGGCTACACCTTC,CASSQVDHYGYTF
-,TRBJ2-2,TRBV2,many,TGTGCCAGCAGTGTTGATGGGGGACGGGGCGGGGAGCTGTTTTTT,CASSVDGGRGGELFF
-,TRBJ2-5,TRBV19,few,TGTGCCAGTAGTTCCGTCCTAAACGGTCGTCAAGAGACCCAGTACTTC,CASSSVLNGRQETQYF
-,TRBJ1-1,TRBV5-1,few,TGCGCCAGCAGCTTGGCGAGGGACACTGAAGCTTTCTTT,CASSLARDTEAFF
-,TRBJ1-1,TRBV10-2,many,TGCGCCAGCGATCGGCCCATGAACACTGAAGCTTTCTTT,CASDRPMNTEAFF
-,TRBJ2-7,TRBV5-4,-,TGTGCCAGCAGCTTTGACGCCACGGGGAGCTCCTACGAGCAGTACTTC,CASSFDATGSSYEQYF
TRBD1,TRBJ2-1,TRBV6-1,many,TGTGCCAGCAGGGCCGCCGGGACAGGGTCCCCTAACAATGAGCAGTTCTTC,CASRAAGTGSPNNEQFF
-,TRBJ2-3,TRBV5-5,many,TGTGCCAGCAGCTTAAGAGAGTTCAGGGTGGATACGCAGTATTTT,CASSLREFRVDTQYF
-,TRBJ2-2,TRBV20-1,many,TGCAGTGCTAGAGATACAGGTGGCGTGCTGTTTTTT,CSARDTGGVLFF
-,TRBJ2-6,TRBV6-4,few,TGTGCCAGCAGTGATGGAGGATCTGGGGCCAACGTCCTGACTTTC,CASSDGGSGANVLTF
-,TRBJ1-1,TRBV28,many,TGTGCCAGCAGTATCTGGGAGGGGAACACTGAAGCTTTCTTT,CASSIWEGNTEAFF
-,TRBJ2-2,TRBV2,many,TGTGCCAGCAAAAGGGCGATCGGGGAGCTGTTTTTT,CASKRAIGELFF
-,TRBJ2-5,TRBV6-5,many,TGTGCCAGCAGTTACTTTGGGGTAGAGGGAGAGACCCAGTACTTC,CASSYFGVEGETQYF
TRBD2,TRBJ2-1,TRBV4-1,-,TGCGCCAGCAGCCAGCCGGGACTAGCCGTGGGTTATGAGCAGTTCTTC,CASSQPGLAVGYEQFF
-,TRBJ1-1,TRBV3-1,many,TGTGCCAGCAGCCAAAATACCGGGACCGGCGGAGCTTTCTTT,CASSQNTGTGGAFF